This T cell receptor (beta chain) was profiled in a study of cytomegalovirus exposure and HLA in healthy donors. Vbeta (60) and Jbeta (13) primers were used in the PCR. Libraries were prepared by immunoSEQ multiplex PCR; TCRdb keeps only in-frame clonotypes and omits some of them. There are around 90,000 clones in the sample; 65% occur only once, and 20% to 25% lies in the top ten. This clone has just a few counts. Trimming took 3 bases from V and 4 from J; bases not matched to a gene: 6. The CDR3 consists of 16 residues. Germline values: CDR1 KGHSH, CDR2 LQKENI. The material sequenced was PBMCs. The receptor was derived from a woman aged 45 to 65 in good health and CMV-seropositive. The V and J genes are TRBV18 and TRBJ2-1; 10 bases are shared with TRBD2. The DNA for the CDR3 is TGTGCCAGCTCACCCCTGAGCGGGGGGGCTTACAATGAGCAGTTCTTC. Translation gives CASSPLSGGAYNEQFF.